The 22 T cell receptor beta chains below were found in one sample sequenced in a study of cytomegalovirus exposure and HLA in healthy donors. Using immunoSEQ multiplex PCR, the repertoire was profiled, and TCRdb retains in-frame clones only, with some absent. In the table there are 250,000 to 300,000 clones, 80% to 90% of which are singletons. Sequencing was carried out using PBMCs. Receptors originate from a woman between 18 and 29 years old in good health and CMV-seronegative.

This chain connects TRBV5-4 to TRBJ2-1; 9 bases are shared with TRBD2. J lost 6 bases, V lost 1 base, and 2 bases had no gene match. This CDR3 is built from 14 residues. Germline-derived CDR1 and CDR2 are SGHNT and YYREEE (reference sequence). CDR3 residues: CASSLRRGGNEQFF. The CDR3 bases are TGTGCCAGCAGCTTGAGGCGGGGGGGCAATGAGCAGTTCTTC.

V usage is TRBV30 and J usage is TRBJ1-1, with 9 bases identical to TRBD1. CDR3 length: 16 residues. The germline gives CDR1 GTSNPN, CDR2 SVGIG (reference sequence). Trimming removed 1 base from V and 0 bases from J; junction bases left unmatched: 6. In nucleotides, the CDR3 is TGTGCCTGGAGTGCTACCCGGACAGGGGTGAACACTGAAGCTTTCTTT. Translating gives CAWSATRTGVNTEAFF.

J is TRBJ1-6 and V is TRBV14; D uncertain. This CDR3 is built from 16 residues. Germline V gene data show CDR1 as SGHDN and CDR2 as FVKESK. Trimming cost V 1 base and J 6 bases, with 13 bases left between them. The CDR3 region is CASSQVMVEPNSPLHF. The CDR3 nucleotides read TGTGCCAGCAGCCAAGTTATGGTTGAGCCTAATTCACCCCTCCACTTT.

Here the CDR3 DNA reads TGTGCCAGCAGCTTAGATCCTAGCGGTGATACGCAGTATTTT. Protein product: CASSLDPSGDTQYF. The V and J genes are TRBV11-2 and TRBJ2-3, with 7 bases that match TRBD2. This CDR3 spans 14 amino acids. J lost 6 bases, V lost 0 bases, and 3 bases had no gene match. Germline-derived CDR1 and CDR2 are SGHAT and FQNNGV.

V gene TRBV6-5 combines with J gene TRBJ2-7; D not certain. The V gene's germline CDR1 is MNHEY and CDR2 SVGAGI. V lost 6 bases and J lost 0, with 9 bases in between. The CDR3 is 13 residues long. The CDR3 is CASSLGPSYEQYF. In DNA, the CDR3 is TGTGCCAGCAGCCTCGGTCCCTCCTACGAGCAGTACTTC.

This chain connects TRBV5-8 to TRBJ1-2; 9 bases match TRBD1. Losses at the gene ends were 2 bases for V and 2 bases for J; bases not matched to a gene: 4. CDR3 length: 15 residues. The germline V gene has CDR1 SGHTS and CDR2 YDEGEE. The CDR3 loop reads CASSFGQGLNYGYTF. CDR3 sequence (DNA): TGTGCCAGCAGCTTCGGACAGGGGTTGAACTATGGCTACACCTTC.

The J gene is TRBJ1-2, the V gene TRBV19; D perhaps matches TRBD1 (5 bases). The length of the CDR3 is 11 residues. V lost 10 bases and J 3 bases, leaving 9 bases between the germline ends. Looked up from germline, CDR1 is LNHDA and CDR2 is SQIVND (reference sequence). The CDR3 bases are TGTGCCACAAAGGGGCACTATGGCTACACCTTC. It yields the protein CATKGHYGYTF.

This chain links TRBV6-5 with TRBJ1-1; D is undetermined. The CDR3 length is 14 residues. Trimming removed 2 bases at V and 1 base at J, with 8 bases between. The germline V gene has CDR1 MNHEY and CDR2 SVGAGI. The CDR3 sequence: CASSYPDSNTEAFF. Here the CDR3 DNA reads TGTGCCAGCAGTTACCCGGACTCGAACACTGAAGCTTTCTTT.

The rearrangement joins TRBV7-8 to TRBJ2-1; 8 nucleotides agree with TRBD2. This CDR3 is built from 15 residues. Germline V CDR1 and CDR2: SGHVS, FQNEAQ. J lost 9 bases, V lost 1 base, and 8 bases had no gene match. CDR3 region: CASSLGLAGSSEQFF. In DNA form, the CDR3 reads TGTGCCAGCAGCTTAGGGTTAGCGGGATCGTCTGAGCAGTTCTTC.

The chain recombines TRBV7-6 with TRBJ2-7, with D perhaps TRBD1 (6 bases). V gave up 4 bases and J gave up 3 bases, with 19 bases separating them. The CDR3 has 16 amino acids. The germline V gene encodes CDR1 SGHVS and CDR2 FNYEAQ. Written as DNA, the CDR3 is TGTGCCAGCAGCTCGGTCCTCCGGGACAAAGTCTACGAGCAGTACTTC. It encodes CASSSVLRDKVYEQYF.

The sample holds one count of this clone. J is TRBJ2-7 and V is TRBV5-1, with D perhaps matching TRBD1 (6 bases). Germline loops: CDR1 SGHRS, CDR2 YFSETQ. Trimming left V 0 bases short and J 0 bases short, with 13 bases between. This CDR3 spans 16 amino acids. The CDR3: CASSLETGLSSYEQYF. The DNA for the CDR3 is TGCGCCAGCAGCTTGGAAACAGGGTTGAGCTCCTACGAGCAGTACTTC.

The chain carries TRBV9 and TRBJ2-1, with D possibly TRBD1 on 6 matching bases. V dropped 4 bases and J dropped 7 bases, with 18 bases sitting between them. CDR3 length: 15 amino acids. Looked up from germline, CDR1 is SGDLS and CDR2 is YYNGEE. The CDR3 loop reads CASSSQTGIGNEQFF. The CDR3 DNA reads TGTGCCAGCAGCTCACAGACAGGTATTGGGAATGAGCAGTTCTTC. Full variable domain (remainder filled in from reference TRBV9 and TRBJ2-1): DSGVTQTPKHLITATGQRVTLRCSPRSGDLSVYWYQQSLDQGLQFLIQYYNGEERAKGNILERFSAQQFPDLHSELNLSSLELGDSALYFCASSSQTGIGNEQFFGPGTRLTVL.

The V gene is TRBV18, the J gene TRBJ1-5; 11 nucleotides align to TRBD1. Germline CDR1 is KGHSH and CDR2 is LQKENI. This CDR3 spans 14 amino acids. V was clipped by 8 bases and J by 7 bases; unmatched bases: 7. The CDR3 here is CASTMGQGEQPQHF. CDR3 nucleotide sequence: TGTGCCAGCACAATGGGACAGGGGGAGCAGCCCCAGCATTTT.

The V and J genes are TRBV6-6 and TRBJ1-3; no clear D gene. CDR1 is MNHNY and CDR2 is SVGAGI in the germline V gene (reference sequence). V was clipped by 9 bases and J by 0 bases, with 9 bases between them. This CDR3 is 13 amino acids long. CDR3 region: CASHSSSGNTIYF. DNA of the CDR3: TGTGCCAGTCACAGCAGCTCTGGAAACACCATATATTTT.

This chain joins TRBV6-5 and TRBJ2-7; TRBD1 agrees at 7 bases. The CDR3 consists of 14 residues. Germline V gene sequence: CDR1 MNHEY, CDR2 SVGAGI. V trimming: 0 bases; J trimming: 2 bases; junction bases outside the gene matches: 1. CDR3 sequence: CASSYSGTAYEQYF. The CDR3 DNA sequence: TGTGCCAGCAGTTACTCCGGGACAGCCTACGAGCAGTACTTC.

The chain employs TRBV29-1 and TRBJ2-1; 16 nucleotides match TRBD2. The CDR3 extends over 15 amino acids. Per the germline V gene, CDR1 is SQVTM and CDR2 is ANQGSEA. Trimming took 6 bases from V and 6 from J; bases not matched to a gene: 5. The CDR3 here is CSVAGTSGRGNEQFF. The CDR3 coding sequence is TGCAGCGTGGCCGGGACTAGCGGGAGGGGCAATGAGCAGTTCTTC.

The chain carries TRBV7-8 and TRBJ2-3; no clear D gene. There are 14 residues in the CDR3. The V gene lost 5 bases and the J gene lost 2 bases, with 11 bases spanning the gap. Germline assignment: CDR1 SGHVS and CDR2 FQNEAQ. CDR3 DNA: TGTGCCAGCAGCCAAACTACCCTCACAGATACGCAGTATTTT. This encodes CASSQTTLTDTQYF. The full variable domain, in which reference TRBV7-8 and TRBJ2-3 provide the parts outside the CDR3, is GAGVSQSPRYKVAKRGQDVALRCDPISGHVSLFWYQQALGQGPEFLTYFQNEAQLDKSGLPSDRFFAERPEGSVSTLKIQRTQQEDSAVYLCASSQTTLTDTQYFGPGTRLTVL.

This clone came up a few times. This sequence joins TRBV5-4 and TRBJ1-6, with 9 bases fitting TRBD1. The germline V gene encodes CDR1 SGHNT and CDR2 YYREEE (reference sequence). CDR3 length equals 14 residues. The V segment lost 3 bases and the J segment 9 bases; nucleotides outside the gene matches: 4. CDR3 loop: CASSWDREGSPLHF. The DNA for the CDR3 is TGTGCCAGCAGCTGGGACAGGGAGGGTTCACCCCTCCACTTT.

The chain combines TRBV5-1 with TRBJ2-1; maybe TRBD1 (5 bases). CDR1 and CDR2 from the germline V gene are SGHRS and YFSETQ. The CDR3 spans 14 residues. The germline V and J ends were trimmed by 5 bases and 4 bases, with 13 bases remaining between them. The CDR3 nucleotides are TGCGCCAGCAGTACAGGCCGCAGTTACAATGAGCAGTTCTTC. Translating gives CASSTGRSYNEQFF.

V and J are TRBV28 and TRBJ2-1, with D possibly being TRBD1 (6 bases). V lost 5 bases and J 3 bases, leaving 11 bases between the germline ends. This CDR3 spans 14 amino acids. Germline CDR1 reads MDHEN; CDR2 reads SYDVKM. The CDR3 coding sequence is TGTGCCAGCAGTCGGACAGTTCTCTACAATGAGCAGTTCTTC. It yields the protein CASSRTVLYNEQFF.

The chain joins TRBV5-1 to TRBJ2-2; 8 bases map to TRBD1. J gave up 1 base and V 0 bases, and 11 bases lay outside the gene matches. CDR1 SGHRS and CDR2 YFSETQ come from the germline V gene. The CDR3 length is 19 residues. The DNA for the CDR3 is TGCGCCAGCAGCTTGGCCCCGATGACAGGGGACGGGAACACCGGGGAGCTGTTTTTT. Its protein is CASSLAPMTGDGNTGELFF.

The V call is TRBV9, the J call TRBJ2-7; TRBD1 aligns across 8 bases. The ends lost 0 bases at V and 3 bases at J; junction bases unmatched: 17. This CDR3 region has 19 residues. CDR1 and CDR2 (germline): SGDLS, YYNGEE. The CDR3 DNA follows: TGTGCCAGCAGCGTAGCCCAGTCCCCCCGAGGACAGGGTGGCTACGAGCAGTACTTC. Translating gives CASSVAQSPRGQGGYEQYF.